The rows below give T cell receptor beta chains drawn from one sample of a study of Ad26.COV2.S vaccination and SARS-CoV-2 variants. Libraries were prepared by immunoSEQ multiplex PCR; TCRdb keeps only in-frame clonotypes and omits some of them. This table holds under 400,000 clones, about nine tenths found once. The sample was peripheral blood, taken in a trial of Ad26.COV2.S vaccine versus placebo. These receptors came from a person aged 18-60 years who received the Ad26.COV2.S COVID-19 vaccine or a placebo. Each CDR3 is given with its conserved first and last residue. Fields, in order: V gene, D gene, J gene, clone size, CDR3 DNA, CDR3 protein. The D gene is left open where the match is weak. Part of the rows lack a size; the others show once, few, many or a class for expanded clones.

TRBV15	TRBD1	TRBJ2-5	-	TGTGCCACCAGCACATACAGGGGCCAAGAGACCCAGTACTTC	CATSTYRGQETQYF
TRBV3-1/TRBV3-2	TRBD1	TRBJ2-7	-	TGTGCCAGCAGCCAAACGGACAGGGTACACGAGCAGTACTTC	CASSQTDRVHEQYF
TRBV3-1/TRBV3-2	-	TRBJ2-7	-	TGTGCCAGCAGCCAAGAGGGCTTTGGGCAGTACTTC	CASSQEGFGQYF
TRBV9	TRBD1	TRBJ2-7	-	TGTGCCAGCAGCGTAGGGGACAGAAACTACGAGCAGTACTTC	CASSVGDRNYEQYF
TRBV4-2	-	TRBJ1-5	-	TGTGCCAGCAGCCAAGATTGGAATCAGCCCCAGCATTTT	CASSQDWNQPQHF
TRBV27	TRBD2	TRBJ2-1	-	TGTGCCAGCAGCTATTTTGGAGCGGGGGGCTACAATGAGCAGTTCTTC	CASSYFGAGGYNEQFF
TRBV7-2	-	TRBJ2-7	once	TGTGCCAGCAGCCTCGAACCCTACGAGCAGTACTTC	CASSLEPYEQYF
TRBV30	-	TRBJ1-2	few	TGTGCCTGGAGTAGGGGGGAACCAAATGGCTACACCTTC	CAWSRGEPNGYTF
TRBV29-1	-	TRBJ2-5	once	TGCAGCGTTGGGTTCAGCCAAGAGACCCAGTACTTC	CSVGFSQETQYF
TRBV7-9	-	TRBJ2-2	-	TGTGCCAGCAGCTTAGTAAGGGCCCGGGGGACCGGGGAGCTGTTTTTT	CASSLVRARGTGELFF
TRBV7-9	-	TRBJ1-4	-	TGTGCCAGCACCATGGACCTCCTAACTAATGAAAAACTGTTTTTT	CASTMDLLTNEKLFF
TRBV28	-	TRBJ2-2	-	TGTGCCAGCAGGGGGTACACCGGGGAGCTGTTTTTT	CASRGYTGELFF
TRBV6-4	TRBD1	TRBJ1-6	-	TGTGCCAGCAGCGCAGACAGGGGGCGACCCCTCCACTTT	CASSADRGRPLHF
TRBV7-3	-	TRBJ1-1	-	TGTGCCAGCAGCCCGGACTGGGGCACTGAAGCTTTCTTT	CASSPDWGTEAFF
TRBV27	-	TRBJ1-6	-	TGTGCCAGCAGTTCCACCCCCCCAGGGTCCAATTCACCCCTCCACTTT	CASSSTPPGSNSPLHF
TRBV2	TRBD1	TRBJ2-7	-	TGTGCCAGTCTAAGGACAGGGGACATAGGCGAGCAGTACTTC	CASLRTGDIGEQYF
TRBV14	-	TRBJ2-7	-	TGTGCCAGCAGCCGCGAGGTGGGGGACAACGAGCAGTACTTC	CASSREVGDNEQYF
TRBV14	-	TRBJ1-1	-	TGTGCCAGCAGCCGCCTATCCCGAGACACTGAAGCTTTCTTT	CASSRLSRDTEAFF
TRBV7-2	-	TRBJ2-2	-	TGTGCCAGCAGCCAAGCCCTCAGGGGCTCGAACACCGGGGAGCTGTTTTTT	CASSQALRGSNTGELFF
TRBV6-2/TRBV6-3	TRBD1	TRBJ2-1	once	TGTGCCAGCAGCGGGCTGGGACAGGGTGATGTCTACAATGAGCAGTTCTTC	CASSGLGQGDVYNEQFF
TRBV7-3	-	TRBJ1-1	-	TGTGCCAGCAGCTCCCAGGGCCGAGGGGGGACTGAAGCTTTCTTT	CASSSQGRGGTEAFF
TRBV5-1	-	TRBJ1-4	-	TGCGCCAGCAGCTTGGATGGAGGGGTCGGGGAAAAACTGTTTTTT	CASSLDGGVGEKLFF
TRBV6-5	TRBD1	TRBJ1-4	-	TGTGCCAGCAGTAGGAGCGGACAGGGAACTGAAAAACTGTTTTTT	CASSRSGQGTEKLFF
TRBV7-8	-	TRBJ2-7	once	TGTGCCAGCAGCTTAGGAGGGGACGAGCAGTACTTC	CASSLGGDEQYF
TRBV15	-	TRBJ1-1	-	TGTGCCACCAGCAGAGGGTTTCAGGCTGAAGCTTTCTTT	CATSRGFQAEAFF
TRBV12-3/TRBV12-4	TRBD1	TRBJ1-4	few	TGTGCCCGGAGGGACAGGGAGGATGAAAAACTGTTTTTT	CARRDREDEKLFF